This T cell receptor (beta chain) was sequenced for a study of CD8 T cells in ankylosing spondylitis. The table lists this clonotype with many counts. Its target is unknown. General observations from the study: One TCR beta motif, made up of 7 or 8 highly homologous variants, appeared characteristic of ankylosing spondylitis blood. Previously reported in reactive arthritis synovial fluid and blood were some of the motif variants.

TCRdb reprocessed the 5' RACE reads with MiXCR, giving one entry per CDR3 protein. The sample contains fewer than 400,000 distinct CDR3 sequences, about 22% of which appear only once. Unmatched junction bases numbered 7, after V lost 4 bases and J lost 7 bases. Per the germline V gene, CDR1 is SGHRS and CDR2 is YFSETQ. This CDR3 is 15 amino acids long. This clonotype was obtained from a male donor with ankylosing spondylitis. This rearrangement joins TRBV5-1 to TRBJ2-2; 10 nucleotides line up with TRBD1. Sequenced input: blood, either unsorted or a sorted T cell fraction (not recorded which). The CDR3 nucleotides are TGCGCCAGCAGCAGAGGGACAGGGGATTTCGGGGAGCTGTTTTTT. Translated: CASSRGTGDFGELFF.